This T cell receptor beta chain derives from a study of CD8+ T cells in alopecia areata. Points from the study as a whole: Scalp data also include sequences from resident alphabeta T cells of normal skin. Alopecia totalis/universalis scalp especially showed more expanded CD8+ clones than normal scalp.

Following extraction, RNA underwent reverse transcription to cDNA, which served as the sequencing template. Sequenced by immunoSEQ multiplex PCR; TCRdb stores in-frame clones only, minus some. The sample has 100,000 to 120,000 clones, 50% to 70% seen once. Peripheral blood and lesional scalp punch biopsies were taken from alopecia areata patients. As for this clone: Its target is not known.

Sequencing input: NKG2D-low CD8+ T cells sorted from blood. This clonotype was sampled from a human donor with alopecia areata.

The CDR3 region has the DNA TGTGCCAGCAGGGGAGAAGTTAATCAGCCCCAGCATTTT. Protein product: CASRGEVNQPQHF. V gene TRBV25-1 combines with J gene TRBJ1-5; D ambiguous. Trimming pared 6 bases from V and 4 bases from J, leaving 10 bases between. The CDR3 has 13 residues. The germline V gene encodes CDR1 MGHDK and CDR2 SYGVNS.